This T cell receptor beta chain was documented in a study of regulatory T cells in long-lasting Graves disease. Regarding time point: newly diagnosed GD, antithyroid drugs for less than 3 months. Generation of the TCR library employed RNA extracted from PBMCs. This clonotype came up many times. Arm-PCR of CDR3 regions and iRepertoire HTBI primers were used to build TCR beta libraries. TCRdb recomputed calls from the multiplex PCR reads with MiXCR, one row per CDR3 protein. The profile shows over 500,000 distinct CDR3 sequences, about 16% of them singletons. These data are also associated with another study on T cells in Graves' hyperthyroidism and ophthalmopathy.

Sequencing used peripheral blood mononuclear cells (PBMCs), obtained at new diagnosis, from a patient treated with antithyroid drugs. The clonotype originates from a man aged 18-30 years with Graves disease.

This CDR3 reads CASGLSGVGYTF. The CDR3 DNA follows: TGTGCTAGTGGTTTATCAGGAGTTGGCTACACCTTC. The rearrangement uses TRBV12-5 and TRBJ1-2, with unresolved D. The length of the CDR3 is 12 residues. Germline V gene lookup returns CDR1 LGHNT and CDR2 FRNRAP. V was trimmed by 3 bases and J by 7 bases, leaving 9 bases between them.